This T cell receptor (beta chain) was retrieved from a study of cytomegalovirus exposure and HLA in healthy donors. The CDR3 length is 19 residues. With 4 bases removed from V and 0 bases from J, the gap between germline ends came to 19 bases. Germline V gene sequence: CDR1 SGHNT, CDR2 YENEEA. Primers for the PCR totalled 60 Vbeta and 13 Jbeta. Libraries were prepared by immunoSEQ multiplex PCR; TCRdb keeps only in-frame clonotypes and omits some of them. The table records 62,000 or so clones, around 87% of them present only once. The TCR originated in a man between 18 and 35 years old in good health and CMV-seronegative. Sequencing input: PBMCs. The chain joins TRBV11-3 to TRBJ2-6, with D possibly matching TRBD1 (6 bases). The DNA for the CDR3 is TGTGCCAGCAGCTCTGGGACATACCGAGGGGCCTCTGGGGCCAACGTCCTGACTTTC. Its translation: CASSSGTYRGASGANVLTF.